A single sample gave rise to the 13 T cell receptor beta chains below, sequenced in a study of blood T cell repertoires in COVID-19. Using immunoSEQ multiplex PCR, the repertoire was profiled, and TCRdb retains in-frame clones only, with some absent. Here the sample spans 60,000 or so clones, about 91% being singletons. Material: peripheral blood. Source of these receptors: a woman in her sixties with active COVID-19.

This clone has only one observation. CDR3 in DNA: TGCGCCAGCAGTGGACTAGCGGGGGGGGCCCAGTACTTC. Translation gives CASSGLAGGAQYF. The chain combines TRBV5-1 with TRBJ2-5; 15 bases are a match to TRBD2. The CDR3 consists of 13 residues. Germline-derived CDR1 and CDR2 are SGHRS and YFSETQ. With 5 bases clipped from V and 9 bases from J, the junction kept 2 bases outside the gene matches.

A note on this clone: At one end, the junction sequence differs from germline, possibly due to a read error. The rearrangement uses TRBV6-1 and TRBJ1-3; D not resolved. The CDR3 consists of 15 residues. From germline, CDR1 is MNHNS and CDR2 SASEGT. The CDR3 sequence is CASSEGSYSGNTIYF. Written as DNA, the CDR3 is TGTGCCAGCAGCGAAGGCTCCTACTCTGGAAACACCATATATTTT.

The rearrangement uses TRBV2 and TRBJ1-5, with D hard to call. Looked up from germline, CDR1 is SNHLY and CDR2 is FYNNEI. CDR3 length equals 11 residues. V dropped 4 bases and J dropped 11 bases, with 9 bases sitting between them. The CDR3 bases are TGTGCCAGCAGTGCCACGTCAGCCCAGCATTTT. Translating it yields CASSATSAQHF. Full variable domain (missing parts from reference TRBV2 and TRBJ1-5): EPEVTQTPSHQVTQMGQEVILRCVPISNHLYFYWYRQILGQKVEFLVSFYNNEISEKSEIFDDQFSVERPDGSNFTLKIRSTKLEDSAMYFCASSATSAQHFGDGTRLSIL.

This chain links TRBV25-1 with TRBJ1-2, with TRBD1 matching 7 bases. Losses at the gene ends were 3 bases for V and 8 bases for J; bases not matched to a gene: 6. This CDR3 is 13 amino acids long. The germline V gene has CDR1 MGHDK and CDR2 SYGVNS. CDR3 DNA: TGTGCCAGCAGTGACGACAGGGTTAGGGGCTACACCTTC. It yields the protein CASSDDRVRGYTF.

This clone was counted a few times. This rearrangement joins TRBV5-6 to TRBJ2-2; tentatively, D is TRBD1 (6 bases). The CDR3 is 15 amino acids. V dropped 0 bases and J dropped 3 bases, with 9 bases sitting between them. Per the germline V gene, CDR1 is SGHDT and CDR2 is YYEEEE. CDR3 amino acids: CASSLVTGDTGELFF. CDR3 sequence (DNA): TGTGCCAGCAGCTTGGTGACAGGCGACACCGGGGAGCTGTTTTTT. Variable domain in full (rest from reference TRBV5-6 and TRBJ2-2): DAGVTQSPTHLIKTRGQQVTLRCSPKSGHDTVSWYQQALGQGPQFIFQYYEEEERQRGNFPDRFSGHQFPNYSSELNVNALLLGDSALYLCASSLVTGDTGELFFGEGSRLTVL.

V usage is TRBV3-1 (or the pseudogene TRBV3-2) and J usage is TRBJ1-2; tentative D call: TRBD1 (6 bases). CDR3 size: 14 residues. V dropped 2 bases and J dropped 4 bases, with 11 bases sitting between them. Germline assignment: CDR1 LGHDT and CDR2 YNNKEL (reference sequence). In DNA, the CDR3 is TGTGCCAGCAGCCAATATGAAGGGGGCTATGGCTACACCTTC. As protein: CASSQYEGGYGYTF.

The V call is TRBV6-6, the J call TRBJ1-4; TRBD1 matches at 7 bases. With 9 bases clipped from V and 7 bases from J, the junction kept 14 bases outside the gene matches. The CDR3 consists of 15 residues. Germline loops: CDR1 MNHNY, CDR2 SVGAGI (reference sequence). The CDR3 DNA follows: TGTGCCAGTAGTACGGGAGGGGGCGGGCGTGAAAAACTGTTTTTT. Amino acids: CASSTGGGGREKLFF.

This chain links TRBV6-7 with TRBJ1-5; no firm D call. TRBV6-7 has ORF status, its function being uncertain. The CDR3 has 21 amino acids. V lost 5 bases and J lost 0, with 29 bases in between. CDR3 bases: TGTGCCAGCAGTCACCCGGTCCGGAGCGCGGAGGTTTACAATAGCAATCAGCCCCAGCATTTT. Amino acid sequence: CASSHPVRSAEVYNSNQPQHF.

This clone showed up just a few times. The chain employs TRBV7-9 and TRBJ1-6; a weak D match, TRBD1 (6 bases). The V end lost 4 bases, the J end lost 10 bases, and 11 bases lay between the germline ends. This CDR3 spans 13 amino acids. CDR1 is SEHNR and CDR2 is FQNEAQ in the germline V gene (reference sequence). The CDR3 DNA is TGTGCCAGCAGCTCCCACAGGGAGTCACCCCTCCACTTT. Translation: CASSSHRESPLHF.

The J gene is TRBJ2-7, the V gene TRBV20-1, with TRBD1 identical over 7 bases. From germline, CDR1 is DFQATT and CDR2 SNEGSKA (reference sequence). The J segment lost 2 bases and the V segment lost 3 bases, leaving 10 bases of the junction unmatched. This CDR3 has 15 amino acids. CDR3 residues: CSASHSDRATYEQYF. The CDR3 nucleotides are TGCAGTGCTAGTCATTCCGACAGGGCAACCTACGAGCAGTACTTC.

This clone was picked up a small number of times. This chain joins TRBV27 and TRBJ2-7; tentative D call: TRBD2 (7 bases). CDR1 and CDR2 from the germline V gene are MNHEY and SMNVEV (reference sequence). The CDR3 has 15 residues. Trimming left V 7 bases short and J 1 base short, with 17 bases between. The CDR3 protein is CASMVPGGASYEQYF. The CDR3 DNA follows: TGTGCCAGCATGGTACCGGGGGGCGCTTCCTACGAGCAGTACTTC.

Concerning this clone itself: This may be a read error, as it is one base from a much larger clone. In the same sample, other DNA sequences code for this CDR3. The V call is TRBV29-1, the J call TRBJ1-3; TRBD1 matches 8 bases. This CDR3 is built from 13 residues. CDR1 and CDR2 (germline): SQVTM, ANQGSEA. CDR3 sequence (DNA): TGCAGTGTTGAACAGGGGGTCGGAAACACCATATATTTT. Protein sequence: CSVEQGVGNTIYF.

The rearrangement links TRBV7-2 to TRBJ1-2; D unresolved. The CDR3 runs to 12 residues. Germline values: CDR1 SGHTA, CDR2 FQGNSA. The ends were cut back, 1 base at V and 8 bases at J, with 8 bases in the middle. The CDR3 is CASSLVGVGYTF. In DNA form, the CDR3 reads TGTGCCAGCAGCTTAGTCGGGGTAGGCTACACCTTC.